This record concerns one TCR beta chain sequence. The antigen is unknown. The data derive from a study of blood T cells in healthy people across ages. Then a second PCR, running about 6 to 12 cycles, was carried out with a sample-barcoded 5' primer and a J-beta primer mix. Each cDNA molecule, via a template-switch adaptor with 12 random nucleotides, was tagged. There were at least 3 million CDR3-containing paired-end reads obtained from each sample. Using its own MiXCR run on the 5' RACE reads, TCRdb lists one record per CDR3 protein. The sample has about 1.6 million distinct CDR3 sequences; about 31% are singletons. The CDR3 has 15 residues. Germline loops: CDR1 DFQATT, CDR2 SNEGSKA (reference sequence). J gave up 6 bases and V 6 bases, and 15 bases lay outside the gene matches. Study-wide findings and caveats: Any changes in expanded clonotypes were possibly confounded, as donor CMV status remained unknown. Naive CD4+ cell counts and diversity both ran higher in long-lived than in aged donors.

Sequencing used blood. The chain joins TRBV20-1 to TRBJ2-7; 9 bases map to TRBD2. The receptor's source is a woman younger than 45 in good health. The CDR3, as DNA: TGCAGTGCCATAGTGGGCGGGAGGGCCTCTCCCGAGCAGTACTTC. It is translated as CSAIVGGRASPEQYF.